The 21 T cell receptor beta chains presented below share a single source sample, sequenced in a study of read filtering for tumor transcriptome and immune sequencing. This library used roughly 370 ng RNA and molecular barcoded adaptors spanning alpha/delta and beta/gamma chains. TCRdb passed the reads through MiXCR, listing each CDR3 protein once. The sample lists 100,000 to 150,000 distinct CDR3 sequences; roughly 13% were seen once. Sequenced sample: a population of CD138-negative cells sorted from bone marrow. The receptors were gathered from a donor at least 40 years old with multiple myeloma.

This clonotype was counted many times. V is TRBV20-1 and J is TRBJ2-1; possibly TRBD2 for D (6 bases). Germline CDR1 reads DFQATT; CDR2 reads SNEGSKA (reference sequence). This CDR3 is built from 17 residues. Trimming removed 4 bases from V and 5 bases from J, with 24 bases in between. CDR3 amino acids: CSATIPWRGGSNNEQFF. In DNA form, the CDR3 reads TGCAGTGCTACCATCCCCTGGCGGGGAGGTTCGAACAATGAGCAGTTCTTC.

This clonotype occurred many times. The genes are TRBV7-2 and TRBJ2-1; the match to TRBD1 covers 8 bases. The V gene's germline CDR1 is SGHTA and CDR2 FQGNSA. V dropped 2 bases and J dropped 3; count of bases not matched to a gene: 3. There are 15 residues in the CDR3. The CDR3 coding sequence is TGTGCCAGCAGCTTACAACAGGGGGGCTACAATGAGCAGTTCTTC. Translated, it gives CASSLQQGGYNEQFF.

Comments on this clonotype: A much larger clone is a single base away; this may be a read error. V usage is TRBV5-1 and J usage is TRBJ1-1, with 7 bases lining up with TRBD1. The V gene's germline CDR1 is SGHRS and CDR2 YFSETQ. The CDR3 totals 14 residues. V gave up 2 bases and J gave up 7 bases; unmatched junction bases: 8. The CDR3 spells CASSLPTGFGEAFF. In DNA, the CDR3 is TGCGCCAGCAGCTTACCGACAGGGTTCGGTGAAGCTTTCTTT.

This clonotype has a count of ten or more. The chain has TRBV19 and TRBJ2-1; no reliable D call. The CDR3 is made up of 15 amino acids. Trimming took off 3 bases at V and 0 bases at J, with 9 bases between the two ends. Germline V gene sequence: CDR1 LNHDA, CDR2 SQIVND (reference sequence). The CDR3 sequence is CASSIGRRSYNEQFF. The CDR3 region has the DNA TGTGCCAGTAGTATCGGCAGACGCTCCTACAATGAGCAGTTCTTC. Full variable domain (missing parts from reference TRBV19 and TRBJ2-1): DGGITQSPKYLFRKEGQNVTLSCEQNLNHDAMYWYRQDPGQGLRLIYYSQIVNDFQKGDIAEGYSVSREKKESFPLTVTSAQKNPTAFYLCASSIGRRSYNEQFFGPGTRLTVL.

CDR3 nucleotide sequence: TGCAGTGCTAAAGGGGGGGGCAGAAGCGGCTACAATGAGCAGTTCTTC. Encoded protein: CSAKGGGRSGYNEQFF. The chain uses TRBV20-1 and TRBJ2-1; D may be TRBD2 (7 bases). Germline CDR1 reads DFQATT; CDR2 reads SNEGSKA (reference sequence). The CDR3 length is 16 residues. Deletions cut 4 bases from V and 3 bases from J, with 19 bases between.

This clonotype was counted ten times or more. The CDR3 DNA sequence: TGCGCCAGCAGCTTGGACAGGGCTATGAACACTGAAGCTTTCTTT. Encoded protein: CASSLDRAMNTEAFF. The V and J genes are TRBV5-1 and TRBJ1-1; D is possibly TRBD1 (6 bases). The CDR3 length is 15 residues. V shed 0 bases and J shed 0 bases, with 9 bases lying between them. From germline, CDR1 is SGHRS and CDR2 YFSETQ. Full variable domain (rest looked up from reference TRBV5-1 and TRBJ1-1): KAGVTQTPRYLIKTRGQQVTLSCSPISGHRSVSWYQQTPGQGLQFLFEYFSETQRNKGNFPGRFSGRQFSNSRSEMNVSTLELGDSALYLCASSLDRAMNTEAFFGQGTRLTVV.

This clonotype has at least ten counts. The chain is built from TRBV3-1 and TRBJ2-3; D remains unclear. The CDR3 extends over 14 amino acids. Germline CDR1 and CDR2: LGHDT and YNNKEL (reference sequence). V was cut by 0 bases and J by 6 bases, with 10 bases left in between. The CDR3 spells CASSQEPRSDTQYF. CDR3 bases: TGTGCCAGCAGCCAAGAGCCCCGATCGGATACGCAGTATTTT.

This clonotype was recorded at least ten times. The chain has TRBV5-4 and TRBJ2-3; 8 nucleotides line up with TRBD2. This CDR3 has 15 residues. Germline CDR1 and CDR2: SGHNT and YYREEE (reference sequence). J gave up 2 bases and V 1 base, and 3 bases lay outside the gene matches. In DNA form, the CDR3 reads TGTGCCAGCAGCTTGACTAGCGGACTCACAGATACGCAGTATTTT. This codes for CASSLTSGLTDTQYF.

This clonotype was detected ten times or more. This sequence joins TRBV20-1 and TRBJ2-1, with 12 bases lining up with TRBD2. Germline V CDR1 and CDR2: DFQATT, SNEGSKA (reference sequence). The CDR3 totals 18 residues. The V and J ends lost 0 bases and 0 bases, in that order; junction bases with no gene match: 6. The CDR3 sequence: CSARELAGGHSSYNEQFF. The DNA for the CDR3 is TGCAGTGCTAGAGAACTAGCGGGAGGCCACAGCTCCTACAATGAGCAGTTCTTC.

This clonotype showed up many times. The chain uses TRBV25-1 and TRBJ2-1; TRBD2 aligns across 8 bases. Germline V gene sequence: CDR1 MGHDK, CDR2 SYGVNS. The CDR3 spans 15 residues. Trimming removed 2 bases from V and 13 bases from J; junction bases left unmatched: 13. CDR3 residues: CASSERGREGLKQFF. The CDR3 DNA sequence: TGTGCCAGCAGTGAAAGGGGACGGGAGGGCCTGAAACAGTTCTTC.

This sequence joins TRBV20-1 and TRBJ1-5, with 8 bases identical to TRBD1. The ends lost 7 bases at V and 5 bases at J; junction bases unmatched: 7. The CDR3 sequence is 13 residues long. The germline CDR1 and CDR2 sequences are DFQATT and SNEGSKA (reference sequence). CDR3 sequence reads: CSVTGQGYQPQHF. CDR3 in DNA: TGCAGTGTTACAGGACAGGGTTATCAGCCCCAGCATTTT.

The chain has TRBV2 and TRBJ2-7; TRBD2 aligns across 9 bases. With V trimmed by 4 bases and J by 6 bases, 4 bases remained unmatched. The CDR3 runs 13 residues. Germline CDR1 SNHLY, CDR2 FYNNEI. As DNA, the CDR3 is TGTGCCAGCAGTGGGACTAGCGCTGGCGAGCAGTACTTC. The encoded protein is CASSGTSAGEQYF. Looking up the rest from reference TRBV2 and TRBJ2-7 gives the full variable domain: EPEVTQTPSHQVTQMGQEVILRCVPISNHLYFYWYRQILGQKVEFLVSFYNNEISEKSEIFDDQFSVERPDGSNFTLKIRSTKLEDSAMYFCASSGTSAGEQYFGPGTRLTVT.

About this clonotype: A much bigger clone sits one base away, suggesting this may be a read error. The chain recombines TRBV12-3 or TRBV12-4 with TRBJ2-5; no reliable D call. The CDR3 runs 12 residues. CDR3 amino acids: CANSLNPETQYF. DNA of the CDR3: TGTGCCAACAGTCTTAATCCGGAGACCCAGTACTTC.

The J gene is TRBJ2-7, the V gene TRBV20-1; D unresolved. Between the trimmed V and J ends, which lost 1 base and 2 bases, there was a span of 3 bases. Germline CDR1 DFQATT, CDR2 SNEGSKA (reference sequence). This CDR3 is built from 11 residues. In DNA form, the CDR3 reads TGCAGTGCTAGAGCCCCCTACGAGCAGTACTTC. Translating it yields CSARAPYEQYF.

This clonotype was counted ten times or more. J is TRBJ1-5 and V is TRBV6-6; a weak D match, TRBD1 (6 bases). V shed 8 bases and J shed 0 bases, with 17 bases lying between them. CDR3 length: 16 amino acids. Germline V gives CDR1 MNHNY, CDR2 SVGAGI (reference sequence). Here the CDR3 reads CASHIGGSSSNQPQHF. CDR3 in DNA: TGTGCCAGCCACATCGGGGGCAGCTCTAGCAATCAGCCCCAGCATTTT.

The table lists this clonotype with many counts. This sequence joins TRBV27 and TRBJ2-1, with 9 bases aligning to TRBD1. V lost 5 bases, J lost 9 bases, and 11 bases stayed unmatched. The CDR3 runs to 15 residues. Germline V gives CDR1 MNHEY, CDR2 SMNVEV (reference sequence). CDR3 protein: CASSPRDRVLGEQFF. DNA of the CDR3: TGTGCCAGCAGTCCCCGGGACAGGGTATTGGGTGAGCAGTTCTTC.

The chain employs TRBV24-1 and TRBJ1-2; D uncertain. V lost 2 bases, J lost 4 bases, and 10 bases lay in between. Germline assignment: CDR1 KGHDR and CDR2 SFDVKD. This CDR3 is built from 14 residues. The DNA of the CDR3 is TGTGCCACCAGTGATTCGCATGGGATCTATGGCTACACCTTC. Protein product: CATSDSHGIYGYTF.

CDR3 region: CALQGSSYNEQFF. The CDR3, as DNA: TGTGCCCTACAAGGTAGCTCCTACAATGAGCAGTTCTTC. The gene calls are TRBV30 and TRBJ2-1; D is unclear. The germline V and J ends were trimmed by 8 bases and 0 bases, with 11 bases remaining between them. Germline lookup yields CDR1 GTSNPN and CDR2 SVGIG (reference sequence). The CDR3 spans 13 residues.

This clonotype has ten or more counts. DNA of the CDR3: TGTGCCAGCAGCTTAGGAGCTCCGGGACAGGGGGAATCGGGTGAGCAGTTCTTC. Translated: CASSLGAPGQGESGEQFF. V gene TRBV7-8 combines with J gene TRBJ2-1; 11 nucleotides agree with TRBD1. The trim removed 1 base at V and 9 bases at J, leaving 14 bases unmatched. Germline loops: CDR1 SGHVS, CDR2 FQNEAQ. The CDR3 contains 18 residues.

This clonotype has only a few counts. The V and J genes are TRBV29-1 and TRBJ2-5; TRBD1 is a possible D gene (5 bases). CDR1 SQVTM and CDR2 ANQGSEA come from the germline V gene. The CDR3 totals 13 residues. Trimming left V 2 bases short and J 5 bases short, with 12 bases between. CDR3 DNA: TGCAGCGTTGAATTGGTGGGGCAGGAGACCCAGTACTTC. This gives the protein CSVELVGQETQYF.

At least ten counts were recorded for this clonotype. V gene TRBV20-1 combines with J gene TRBJ1-5, with D perhaps matching TRBD1 (6 bases). Germline assignment: CDR1 DFQATT and CDR2 SNEGSKA (reference sequence). V lost 3 bases to trimming and J lost 3 bases, with 21 bases between them. The CDR3 runs to 17 residues. The CDR3 DNA reads as TGCAGTGCTAGGGAGGACAAATGGGGGCGAAACAATCAGCCCCAGCATTTT. It translates to CSAREDKWGRNNQPQHF.